This TCR beta chain was retrieved from a study of graft-versus-host responses after intestinal transplantation. Clones were read by immunoSEQ multiplex PCR, and TCRdb kept only the in-frame ones, dropping some. This table has over 9,000 clones, about four fifths appearing once. This clone appeared a single time. Once graft tissue had been processed, intraepithelial and lamina propria lymphocytes were released. The TCR was taken from a human patient who received an intestinal transplant, so some T cells may come from the graft donor. The sequencing used ileum tissue, collected roughly 470 days after intestinal transplantation.

CDR3 DNA sequence: TGTGCCAGCAGCCAAGATCGGGGGGGCCCCTACGAGCAGTACTTC. Translated: CASSQDRGGPYEQYF. V is TRBV4-2 and J is TRBJ2-5; 8 bases agree with TRBD2. TRBJ2-7 matches the DNA end more closely, so the J call is doubtful. Germline V gene lookup returns CDR1 LGHNA and CDR2 YNFKEQ. This CDR3 contains 15 residues.